This T cell receptor beta chain was documented in a study of blood T cell repertoires in COVID-19. Assay: immunoSEQ multiplex PCR; the TCRdb copy retains only in-frame clones and omits some. The table includes about 150,000 clones, about 78% detected once. Material: peripheral blood. This TCR was recovered from a man in his sixties who had recovered from COVID-19.

CDR3 loop: CASSVRGTGGYNEQFF. CDR3 DNA sequence: TGTGCCAGCAGCGTCCGGGGGACAGGGGGCTATAATGAGCAGTTCTTC. The chain joins TRBV9 to TRBJ2-1; 12 bases are a match to TRBD1. The CDR3 length is 16 residues. V was clipped by 2 bases and J by 7 bases; unmatched bases: 7. The germline CDR1 and CDR2 sequences are SGDLS and YYNGEE.